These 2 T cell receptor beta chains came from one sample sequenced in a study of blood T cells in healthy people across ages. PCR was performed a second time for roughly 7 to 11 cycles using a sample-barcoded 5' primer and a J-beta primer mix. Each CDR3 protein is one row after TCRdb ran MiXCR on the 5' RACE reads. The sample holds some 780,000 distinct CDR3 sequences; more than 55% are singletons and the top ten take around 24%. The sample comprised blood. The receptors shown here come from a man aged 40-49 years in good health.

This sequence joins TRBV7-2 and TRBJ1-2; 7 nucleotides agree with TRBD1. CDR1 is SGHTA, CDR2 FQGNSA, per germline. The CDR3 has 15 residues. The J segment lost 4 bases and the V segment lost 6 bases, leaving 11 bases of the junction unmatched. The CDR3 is CASRNAGTAFYGYTF. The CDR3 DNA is TGTGCCAGCAGAAACGCCGGGACAGCTTTCTATGGCTACACCTTC.

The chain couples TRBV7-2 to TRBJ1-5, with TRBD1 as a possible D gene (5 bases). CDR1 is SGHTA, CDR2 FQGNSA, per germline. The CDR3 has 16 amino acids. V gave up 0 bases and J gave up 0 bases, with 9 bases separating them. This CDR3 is CASSLAGTNSNQPQHF. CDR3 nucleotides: TGTGCCAGCAGCTTAGCAGGGACGAATAGCAATCAGCCCCAGCATTTT.